This T cell receptor (beta chain) emerged from a study of long-term antiretroviral therapy in people with HIV. The germline V gene encodes CDR1 SNHLY and CDR2 FYNNEI. With V trimmed by 2 bases and J by 8 bases, 3 bases remained unmatched. This CDR3 has 14 amino acids. Version v3.0 of the immunoSEQ assay was performed at survey level. Generated by immunoSEQ multiplex PCR, the TCRdb table keeps only in-frame clones and is missing some. The profile shows 5,000 to 8,000 clones, over 70% of them singletons. The sequence derives from a middle-aged man with HIV. Specimen: unsorted PBMCs, collected 0.5 years before starting antiretroviral therapy. The rearrangement uses TRBV2 and TRBJ2-3, with 11 bases matching TRBD2. CDR3 DNA: TGTGCCAGCAGTGAAATAGCGGGGGGGCTTACGCAGTATTTT. As protein: CASSEIAGGLTQYF.